This passage covers 13 T cell receptor beta chains from one sample sequenced in a study of OX40 agonist ivuxolimab in advanced cancers. The library came from the immunoSEQ multiplex PCR assay. TCRdb provides this immuneACCESS table in a form limited to in-frame rearrangements. Some clones are lacking; in checked studies, under half of them reflect an unresolved V gene, and why the rest are absent is not known. The sample table shows over 55,000 clones, and 90% to 95% are seen once. The ten largest clonotypes hold 3.5% to 4% of the sample. The sample consisted of CD4+ or CD8+ T cells sorted from blood, taken in a trial of the OX40 agonist ivuxolimab. The receptors come from an adult with an advanced solid tumor such as melanoma, head and neck, liver or kidney cancer.

V and J are TRBV27 and TRBJ2-5; TRBD2 aligns across 11 bases. CDR1 and CDR2 (germline): MNHEY, SMNVEV (reference sequence). With V trimmed by 4 bases and J by 5 bases, 12 bases remained unmatched. CDR3 length: 17 amino acids. CDR3 nucleotide sequence: TGTGCCAGCAGTTCCCTCCAACTAGCGGGAGTAAAGGAGACCCAGTACTTC. This translates into CASSSLQLAGVKETQYF.

V gene TRBV7-8 combines with J gene TRBJ2-1; 8 positions agree with TRBD2. Germline V gene sequence: CDR1 SGHVS, CDR2 FQNEAQ. J lost 4 bases, V lost 0 bases, and 8 bases had no gene match. This CDR3 has 17 amino acids. For the CDR3, the DNA is TGTGCCAGCAGCTTAGCCGGGGGGGTAGCGGGGTACAATGAGCAGTTCTTC. This translates into CASSLAGGVAGYNEQFF.

The rearrangement joins TRBV2 to TRBJ1-2, with 10 bases that match TRBD1. CDR1 and CDR2 from the germline V gene are SNHLY and FYNNEI. V was pared by 4 bases and J by 5 bases, with 10 bases of the junction left unmatched. The CDR3 is made up of 16 amino acids. The CDR3 loop is CASSVPGQGIGYGYTF. CDR3 in DNA: TGTGCCAGCAGTGTGCCGGGACAGGGGATTGGTTATGGCTACACCTTC.

The sample holds a few counts of this clone. The chain couples TRBV28 to TRBJ2-5, with a possible D match to TRBD1 (6 bases). Trimming took 5 bases from V and 2 from J, leaving 12 bases between them. CDR3 size: 14 residues. CDR1 is MDHEN, CDR2 SYDVKM, per germline. The CDR3 loop reads CASSTWTAQETQYF. CDR3 in DNA: TGTGCCAGCAGTACCTGGACAGCTCAAGAGACCCAGTACTTC. Using reference TRBV28 and TRBJ2-5 for the parts outside the CDR3, the full variable domain is DVKVTQSSRYLVKRTGEKVFLECVQDMDHENMFWYRQDPGLGLRLIYFSYDVKMKEKGDIPEGYSVSREKKERFSLILESASTNQTSMYLCASSTWTAQETQYFGPGTRLLVL.

For the CDR3, the DNA is TGTGCCAGCAGCTTGGGACAGGGGGTTTTTGGGGCCAACGTCCTGACTTTC. It specifies CASSLGQGVFGANVLTF. V and J are TRBV5-6 and TRBJ2-6; 9 nucleotides match TRBD1. The CDR3 has 17 residues. Trimming at V came to 0 bases and at J to 3 bases, leaving 4 bases not matched to a gene. Germline V gene data show CDR1 as SGHDT and CDR2 as YYEEEE.

The J gene is TRBJ2-7, the V gene TRBV30; D not resolved. The CDR3 is 13 amino acids. The V end was cut by 2 bases, the J end by 1 base, with 9 bases between. The germline V gene encodes CDR1 GTSNPN and CDR2 SVGIG (reference sequence). CDR3 sequence (DNA): TGTGCCTGGAGTAACGGGTTTTCCTACGAGCAGTACTTC. Its protein is CAWSNGFSYEQYF. The whole variable domain, filled in from reference TRBV30 and TRBJ2-7, reads SQTIHQWPATLVQPVGSPLSLECTVEGTSNPNLYWYRQAAGRGLQLLFYSVGIGQISSEVPQNLSASRPQDRQFILSSKKLLLSDSGFYLCAWSNGFSYEQYFGPGTRLTVT.

The chain carries TRBV5-1 and TRBJ2-7; 15 bases match TRBD2. In germline, CDR1 is SGHRS, CDR2 YFSETQ. V trimming: 4 bases; J trimming: 4 bases; junction bases outside the gene matches: 3. The CDR3 runs 15 residues. This CDR3 is CASSEGTSGRYEQYF. For the CDR3, the DNA is TGCGCCAGCAGCGAAGGGACTAGCGGGAGGTACGAGCAGTACTTC.

V is TRBV5-5 and J is TRBJ2-5, with 7 bases aligning to TRBD2. The CDR3 sequence is 12 residues long. Germline assignment: CDR1 SGHKS and CDR2 YYEKEE (reference sequence). Losses at the gene ends were 3 bases for V and 5 bases for J; bases not matched to a gene: 1. The CDR3 region is CASSSGRETQYF. Written as DNA, the CDR3 is TGTGCCAGCAGCTCCGGGAGGGAGACCCAGTACTTC. Full variable domain (outside the CDR3, taken from reference TRBV5-5 and TRBJ2-5): DAGVTQSPTHLIKTRGQQVTLRCSPISGHKSVSWYQQVLGQGPQFIFQYYEKEERGRGNFPDRFSARQFPNYSSELNVNALLLGDSALYLCASSSGRETQYFGPGTRLLVL.

This clone has a handful of counts. The genes are TRBV4-3 and TRBJ2-7; 10 bases fit TRBD1. CDR1 is LGHNA and CDR2 is YSLEER in the germline V gene. The CDR3 is 14 residues long. Unmatched junction bases numbered 4, after V lost 3 bases and J lost 5 bases. The CDR3: CASSQGQGRHEQYF. The CDR3 nucleotides are TGCGCCAGCAGCCAGGGACAGGGGCGCCACGAGCAGTACTTC.

The V call is TRBV19, the J call TRBJ2-7; 7 bases map to TRBD2. V dropped 3 bases and J dropped 4; count of bases not matched to a gene: 9. CDR1 LNHDA and CDR2 SQIVND come from the germline V gene (reference sequence). The CDR3 covers 15 residues. CDR3: CASSIVRAGEYEQYF. The CDR3 nucleotides are TGTGCCAGTAGTATCGTAAGGGCGGGAGAATACGAGCAGTACTTC. The entire variable domain, with the rest obtained from reference TRBV19 and TRBJ2-7, is as follows: DGGITQSPKYLFRKEGQNVTLSCEQNLNHDAMYWYRQDPGQGLRLIYYSQIVNDFQKGDIAEGYSVSREKKESFPLTVTSAQKNPTAFYLCASSIVRAGEYEQYFGPGTRLTVT.

This rearrangement joins TRBV6-5 to TRBJ1-1; D is unresolved. Germline lookup yields CDR1 MNHEY and CDR2 SVGAGI. The CDR3 extends over 14 amino acids. V was pared by 0 bases and J by 4 bases, with 9 bases between. CDR3 DNA sequence: TGTGCCAGCAGTTACTCGAACACGGGCACTGAAGCTTTCTTT. It codes for CASSYSNTGTEAFF.

This clone is medium-sized in the sample. Other DNA sequences in the same sample also yield this CDR3. This sequence joins TRBV5-1 and TRBJ1-1; no reliable D call. V gave up 0 bases and J gave up 2 bases, with 5 bases separating them. CDR3 size: 13 residues. Germline assignment: CDR1 SGHRS and CDR2 YFSETQ. CDR3 nucleotide sequence: TGCGCCAGCAGCTTGGCCGGTAACACTGAAGCTTTCTTT. It yields the protein CASSLAGNTEAFF.

The chain carries TRBV11-1 and TRBJ2-5; 8 bases match TRBD2. V shed 2 bases, J shed 4 bases, and the junction held 6 bases outside the gene matches. The CDR3 covers 15 residues. Looked up from germline, CDR1 is SGHAT and CDR2 is FQDESV (reference sequence). CDR3 bases: TGTGCCAGCAGCTTAACCCGGGAGGGGGTAGAGACCCAGTACTTC. Translating gives CASSLTREGVETQYF.